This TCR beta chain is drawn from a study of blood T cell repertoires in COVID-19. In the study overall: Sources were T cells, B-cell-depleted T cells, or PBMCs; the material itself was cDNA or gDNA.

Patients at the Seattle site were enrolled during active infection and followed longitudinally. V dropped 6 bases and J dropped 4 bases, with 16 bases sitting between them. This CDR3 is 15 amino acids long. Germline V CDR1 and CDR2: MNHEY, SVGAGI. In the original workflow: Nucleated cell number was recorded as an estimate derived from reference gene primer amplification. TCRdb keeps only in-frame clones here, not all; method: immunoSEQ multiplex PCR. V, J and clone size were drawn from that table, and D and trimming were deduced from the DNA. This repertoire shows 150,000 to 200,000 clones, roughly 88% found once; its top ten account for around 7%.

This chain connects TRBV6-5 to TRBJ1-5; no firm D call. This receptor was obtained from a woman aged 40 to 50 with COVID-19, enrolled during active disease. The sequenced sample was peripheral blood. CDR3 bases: TGTGCCAGCAGCCTAGACCCCAACCCTAATCAGCCCCAGCATTTT. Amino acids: CASSLDPNPNQPQHF.